This TCR beta chain was identified during a study of shared clonotypes between healthy human individuals. Study as a whole: Three CD4 naive, three CD4 memory, two CD8 naive and one CD8 memory plate were used per donor.

Profiled with immunoSEQ multiplex PCR; TCRdb holds only in-frame clones, not every one. This table has about 510,000 clones, around 96% appearing once. A remark on this clone: Its antigen is as yet unknown.

Germline V gene lookup returns CDR1 MGHDK and CDR2 SYGVNS. The CDR3 has 14 residues. After removal of 6 bases from V and 5 bases from J, the junction contained 8 bases not matched to a gene. Findings and limits, study-wide: A handful of donors held about 4.6% of naive CD4 clonotypes in common.

Those who donated, Caucasian adults without exception, all lived in Nashville, Tennessee. V and J are TRBV25-1 and TRBJ2-5; 8 bases are a match to TRBD1. The clonotype originates from a woman in her twenties or thirties in good health. Sequencing input: naive CD4+ T cells sorted from blood. Subset of the sample: CD45RA+ positively selected. The CDR3 coding sequence is TGTGCCAGCAGACTCACAGGGGGTGGTGAGACCCAGTACTTC. As protein: CASRLTGGGETQYF.